This T cell receptor beta chain stems from a study of shared clonotypes between healthy human individuals. As regards this clone: In the same sample, other DNA sequences code for this CDR3.

V shed 4 bases and J 7 bases; nucleotides not matched to a gene: 7. CDR1 is SGHNT and CDR2 is YYREEE in the germline V gene (reference sequence). The CDR3 is 15 amino acids. Repertoires were generated with immunoSEQ multiplex PCR, while TCRdb's copy carries only in-frame clones and drops some. The table lists roughly 2.6 million clones, around nine tenths of them singletons. The V call is TRBV5-4, the J call TRBJ1-6, with TRBD1 identical over 8 bases. This TCR came from a man younger than 35 in good health. The sample comprised naive CD4+ T cells sorted from blood. Subset in this sample: CD45RA+ positively selected. The CDR3 loop is CASSPAGTGNSPLHF. The CDR3 DNA sequence: TGTGCCAGCAGCCCGGCCGGGACAGGAAATTCACCCCTCCACTTT. The full variable domain, completed using reference TRBV5-4 and TRBJ1-6, is ETGVTQSPTHLIKTRGQQVTLRCSSQSGHNTVSWYQQALGQGPQFIFQYYREEENGRGNFPPRFSGLQFPNYSSELNVNALELDDSALYLCASSPAGTGNSPLHFGNGTRLTVT.